This T cell receptor (beta chain) was sequenced for a study of shared clonotypes between healthy human individuals. This CDR3 has 15 residues. Trimming shortened V by 0 bases and J by 4 bases, and 12 bases separated the two germline ends. Germline V lookup: CDR1 SGDLS, CDR2 YYNGEE. CD45RO-negative cells were positively selected for CCR7, leaving out terminally differentiated effector memory CD45RA+ cells. The protocol was immunoSEQ multiplex PCR, while the TCRdb copy is restricted to in-frame clones and leaves out a portion. The profile shows under 2,000,000 clones, about 95% of them singletons. The gene calls are TRBV9 and TRBJ2-3; tentative D call: TRBD2 (6 bases). The sample taken for sequencing was naive CD8+ T cells sorted from blood. The clonotype comes from a man younger than 30 in good health. This CDR3 is CASSVDLGGPDTQYF. CDR3 nucleotides: TGTGCCAGCAGCGTAGACCTGGGAGGTCCAGATACGCAGTATTTT.